These 29 T cell receptor beta chains were all obtained from the same sample, sequenced in a study of blood T cell repertoires in COVID-19. Libraries were prepared by immunoSEQ multiplex PCR; TCRdb keeps only in-frame clonotypes and omits some of them. The data contain about 81,000 clones, about 86% of them seen just once; the ten biggest clones take up roughly 4.8%. The sample was peripheral blood. Receptors originate from a woman of 80 years or more with acute or convalescent COVID-19.

The chain links TRBV7-2 to TRBJ2-5; D might be TRBD2 (6 bases). V dropped 2 bases and J dropped 5 bases, with 15 bases sitting between them. CDR1 and CDR2 (germline): SGHTA, FQGNSA. This CDR3 contains 15 residues. The CDR3 loop is CASSLSPGLEETQYF. The CDR3 nucleotides are TGTGCCAGCAGCTTATCTCCGGGACTTGAGGAGACCCAGTACTTC.

This chain joins TRBV3-1 (or the pseudogene TRBV3-2) and TRBJ2-2, with 9 bases identical to TRBD1. In germline, CDR1 is LGHDT, CDR2 YNNKEL (reference sequence). CDR3 size: 16 residues. Trimming took 5 bases from V and 2 from J; bases not matched to a gene: 6. The CDR3 loop reads CASSYRGRGNTGELFF. CDR3 nucleotides: TGTGCCAGCAGCTACAGGGGGCGCGGCAACACCGGGGAGCTGTTTTTT.

V is TRBV15 and J is TRBJ2-3, with 7 bases fitting TRBD2. The CDR3 is 15 amino acids. Germline V gene lookup returns CDR1 LNHNV and CDR2 YYDKDF (reference sequence). The ends lost 0 bases at V and 3 bases at J; junction bases unmatched: 3. CDR3 sequence reads: CATSRDSGNTDTQYF. For the CDR3, the DNA is TGTGCCACCAGCAGAGACAGCGGGAATACAGATACGCAGTATTTT.

The chain is built from TRBV7-6 and TRBJ2-1; 8 bases align to TRBD2. CDR1 is SGHVS, CDR2 FNYEAQ, per germline. CDR3 length: 17 residues. V shed 1 base, J shed 0 bases, and the junction held 5 bases outside the gene matches. The DNA for the CDR3 is TGTGCCAGCAGCTTAGATAGCGGGGCTAGCTCCTACAATGAGCAGTTCTTC. It translates to CASSLDSGASSYNEQFF.

The CDR3, as DNA: TGTGCCAGCAGCCAAAAGGACAGGGGCGTTTCACCCCTCCACTTT. Protein sequence: CASSQKDRGVSPLHF. The chain links TRBV5-8 to TRBJ1-6, with TRBD1 matching 9 bases. Germline trimming cut 4 bases from V and 9 bases from J; bases unmatched to any gene: 8. Germline V gives CDR1 SGHTS, CDR2 YDEGEE. The CDR3 loop spans 15 amino acids.

The chain is built from TRBV20-1 and TRBJ1-6; 7 bases match TRBD1. The CDR3 has 15 amino acids. Trimming at V came to 3 bases and at J to 8 bases, leaving 10 bases not matched to a gene. Germline V gives CDR1 DFQATT, CDR2 SNEGSKA (reference sequence). The DNA of the CDR3 is TGCAGTGCTAGTGTAGGGGACAGTAGGCATTCACCCCTCCACTTT. It encodes CSASVGDSRHSPLHF.

This sequence joins TRBV7-2 and TRBJ1-1; the D gene is possibly TRBD1 (6 bases). This CDR3 comprises 13 residues. Germline CDR1 is SGHTA and CDR2 is FQGNSA. Deletions cut 3 bases from V and 3 bases from J, with 8 bases between. CDR3 region: CASSFAGDTEAFF. The CDR3 DNA reads TGTGCCAGCAGCTTTGCAGGGGACACTGAAGCTTTCTTT.

The chain is built from TRBV28 and TRBJ2-6; D is uncertain. V lost 6 bases to trimming and J lost 0 bases, with 12 bases between them. CDR3 length: 16 amino acids. Per germline, CDR1 MDHEN and CDR2 SYDVKM. The CDR3: CASSLSLPSGANVLTF. Here the CDR3 DNA reads TGTGCCAGCAGCCTCTCTCTACCCTCTGGGGCCAACGTCCTGACTTTC.

This chain connects TRBV2 to TRBJ1-5; 9 bases are a match to TRBD1. In germline, CDR1 is SNHLY, CDR2 FYNNEI. This CDR3 spans 15 amino acids. J was trimmed by 0 bases and V by 5 bases; bases with no gene match: 2. This CDR3 reads CASSWTGASNQPQHF. DNA for the CDR3: TGTGCCAGCAGTTGGACAGGGGCTAGCAATCAGCCCCAGCATTTT.

The chain joins TRBV27 to TRBJ2-2; 13 nucleotides match TRBD2. The CDR3 has 17 amino acids. The V segment lost 6 bases and the J segment 5 bases; nucleotides outside the gene matches: 9. Looked up from germline, CDR1 is MNHEY and CDR2 is SMNVEV (reference sequence). CDR3 sequence (DNA): TGTGCCAGCAGCTTTTACGGACTAGCGGGGGTTACCGGGGAGCTGTTTTTT. Translating it yields CASSFYGLAGVTGELFF.

This chain uses TRBV27 with TRBJ2-1; maybe TRBD1 (6 bases). V lost 5 bases and J lost 9, with 23 bases in between. CDR3 length equals 16 residues. Germline CDR1 is MNHEY and CDR2 is SMNVEV (reference sequence). CDR3 sequence (DNA): TGTGCCAGCAGTCAAAACATGATTACAGGGCTGGGTGAGCAGTTCTTC. Translation gives CASSQNMITGLGEQFF.

This rearrangement joins TRBV18 to TRBJ2-7; 10 bases are shared with TRBD1. After removal of 4 bases from V and 3 bases from J, the junction contained 6 bases not matched to a gene. This CDR3 is built from 15 residues. The germline CDR1 and CDR2 sequences are KGHSH and LQKENI. The CDR3 DNA reads TGTGCCAGCTCACTCTCCGGGACAGGGGACTACGAGCAGTACTTC. It yields the protein CASSLSGTGDYEQYF.

This rearrangement joins TRBV27 to TRBJ2-7; TRBD1 aligns across 9 bases. Germline lookup yields CDR1 MNHEY and CDR2 SMNVEV (reference sequence). V gave up 6 bases and J gave up 6 bases; unmatched junction bases: 9. CDR3 length: 14 amino acids. DNA of the CDR3: TGTGCCAGCAGGGTACAGGGGGCGACGAGCGAGCAGTACTTC. Its translation: CASRVQGATSEQYF.

This sequence joins TRBV2 and TRBJ2-5, with 13 bases matching TRBD2. The germline V gene encodes CDR1 SNHLY and CDR2 FYNNEI. J was trimmed by 5 bases and V by 3 bases; bases with no gene match: 6. This CDR3 contains 16 residues. CDR3 coding DNA: TGTGCCAGCAGTGACCCGGGACTAGCGGGGCGGGAGACCCAGTACTTC. This encodes CASSDPGLAGRETQYF.

The gene calls are TRBV6-5 and TRBJ1-2; tentatively, D is TRBD1 (5 bases). Germline CDR1 reads MNHEY; CDR2 reads SVGAGI. V lost 0 bases, J lost 0 bases, and 5 bases lay in between. This CDR3 comprises 14 residues. The CDR3 here is CASSYSDTNYGYTF. CDR3 sequence (DNA): TGTGCCAGCAGTTACTCGGACACTAACTATGGCTACACCTTC.

The V call is TRBV27, the J call TRBJ1-3; D is perhaps TRBD1 (6 bases). Trimming took off 4 bases at V and 7 bases at J, with 11 bases between the two ends. The CDR3 runs to 13 residues. Per the germline V gene, CDR1 is MNHEY and CDR2 is SMNVEV (reference sequence). CDR3 amino acids: CASSSGARNTIYF. CDR3 nucleotide sequence: TGTGCCAGCAGTTCAGGGGCTCGGAACACCATATATTTT.

The chain has TRBV7-2 and TRBJ2-2; 9 bases map to TRBD2. Germline V CDR1 and CDR2: SGHTA, FQGNSA. After removal of 5 bases from V and 6 bases from J, the junction contained 10 bases not matched to a gene. The length of the CDR3 is 16 residues. In DNA form, the CDR3 reads TGTGCCAGCAGCCTGTGGGGCGGGAGGGCCGCCGGGGAGCTGTTTTTT. It codes for CASSLWGGRAAGELFF.

This clone was detected a few times. The genes are TRBV7-2 and TRBJ2-1; 10 positions match TRBD2. V gave up 5 bases and J gave up 5 bases; unmatched junction bases: 3. Looked up from germline, CDR1 is SGHTA and CDR2 is FQGNSA. This CDR3 is built from 14 residues. The CDR3 DNA follows: TGTGCCAGCAGCGGTAGCGGGGGGAACAATGAGCAGTTCTTC. Translating gives CASSGSGGNNEQFF.

The rearrangement uses TRBV27 and TRBJ2-5; a weak D match, TRBD1 (5 bases). Germline CDR1 MNHEY, CDR2 SMNVEV (reference sequence). The germline V and J ends were trimmed by 4 bases and 3 bases, with 12 bases remaining between them. This CDR3 contains 14 residues. CDR3 DNA: TGTGCCAGCAGTTCCGGACACCGAAAAGAGACCCAGTACTTC. Protein product: CASSSGHRKETQYF.

The chain recombines TRBV19 with TRBJ2-7; a weak D match, TRBD1 (6 bases). Germline CDR1 is LNHDA and CDR2 is SQIVND (reference sequence). The CDR3 spans 12 residues. V gave up 4 bases and J gave up 3 bases, with 7 bases separating them. The CDR3 nucleotides are TGTGCCAGTAGTACGGACAGCTACGAGCAGTACTTC. As protein: CASSTDSYEQYF.

The V and J genes are TRBV16 and TRBJ2-7, with D hard to call. The V end lost 0 bases, the J end lost 0 bases, and 9 bases lay between the germline ends. The germline CDR1 and CDR2 sequences are KGHSY and FQNENV. The length of the CDR3 is 15 residues. The CDR3 coding sequence is TGTGCCAGCAGCCAATCTATAGAGAGCTCCTACGAGCAGTACTTC. Residues: CASSQSIESSYEQYF.

The CDR3 is CASKTRDRNTGELFF. CDR3 in DNA: TGTGCCAGCAAGACCAGAGACAGGAACACCGGGGAGCTGTTTTTT. The chain is built from TRBV2 and TRBJ2-2; D might be TRBD1 (5 bases). Germline loops: CDR1 SNHLY, CDR2 FYNNEI. The V gene lost 7 bases and the J gene lost 1 base, with 13 bases spanning the gap. The CDR3 runs 15 residues.

The genes are TRBV2 and TRBJ2-5; the match to TRBD2 covers 11 bases. The CDR3 has 16 residues. The J segment lost 2 bases and the V segment lost 11 bases, leaving 13 bases of the junction unmatched. Germline CDR1 and CDR2: SNHLY and FYNNEI. CDR3 nucleotide sequence: TGTGCCTGCAAACCGGGACTAGCGGATTTACAAGAGACCCAGTACTTC. It is translated as CACKPGLADLQETQYF. Variable domain in full (rest from reference TRBV2 and TRBJ2-5): EPEVTQTPSHQVTQMGQEVILRCVPISNHLYFYWYRQILGQKVEFLVSFYNNEISEKSEIFDDQFSVERPDGSNFTLKIRSTKLEDSAMYFCACKPGLADLQETQYFGPGTRLLVL.

This clone was seen just once. The gene calls are TRBV12-3 or TRBV12-4 and TRBJ2-3, with 8 nucleotides matching TRBD1. The CDR3 covers 13 residues. V gave up 6 bases and J gave up 4 bases; unmatched junction bases: 3. The CDR3 sequence is CASRQGASDTQYF. The CDR3, as DNA: TGTGCCAGCAGGCAGGGGGCGTCAGATACGCAGTATTTT.

The chain links TRBV19 to TRBJ2-3, with a tentative D call TRBD1 (6 bases). Germline V lookup: CDR1 LNHDA, CDR2 SQIVND (reference sequence). V shed 9 bases and J shed 2 bases, with 15 bases lying between them. This CDR3 comprises 14 residues. CDR3 nucleotide sequence: TGTGCCAGCAAGCCGGGACACGCCACAGATACGCAGTATTTT. Its protein product is CASKPGHATDTQYF.

Only one count was recorded for this clone. This chain uses TRBV5-1 with TRBJ2-1; D is unclear. Germline V gene sequence: CDR1 SGHRS, CDR2 YFSETQ. The germline V and J ends were trimmed by 0 bases and 2 bases, with 6 bases remaining between them. The CDR3 consists of 14 residues. The CDR3 DNA follows: TGCGCCAGCAGCTTGGGTGAGACCTACAATGAGCAGTTCTTC. It encodes CASSLGETYNEQFF. The full variable domain, completed using reference TRBV5-1 and TRBJ2-1, is KAGVTQTPRYLIKTRGQQVTLSCSPISGHRSVSWYQQTPGQGLQFLFEYFSETQRNKGNFPGRFSGRQFSNSRSEMNVSTLELGDSALYLCASSLGETYNEQFFGPGTRLTVL.

This chain joins TRBV2 and TRBJ2-1; no clear D gene. V was cut by 2 bases and J by 2 bases, with 13 bases left in between. CDR3 length equals 16 residues. Germline assignment: CDR1 SNHLY and CDR2 FYNNEI. CDR3 DNA sequence: TGTGCCAGCAGTGAATGGCGAACAGCCCCCTACAATGAGCAGTTCTTC. Translated, it gives CASSEWRTAPYNEQFF. Together with reference TRBV2 and TRBJ2-1, the CDR3 gives the full variable domain: EPEVTQTPSHQVTQMGQEVILRCVPISNHLYFYWYRQILGQKVEFLVSFYNNEISEKSEIFDDQFSVERPDGSNFTLKIRSTKLEDSAMYFCASSEWRTAPYNEQFFGPGTRLTVL.

The V call is TRBV30, the J call TRBJ2-2; tentatively, D is TRBD1 (5 bases). CDR3 size: 13 residues. Deletions cut 3 bases from V and 4 bases from J, with 9 bases between. The germline V gene encodes CDR1 GTSNPN and CDR2 SVGIG (reference sequence). The CDR3 here is CAWSRQSTGELFF. CDR3 coding DNA: TGTGCCTGGAGCCGACAGAGCACCGGGGAGCTGTTTTTT.

Here the CDR3 reads CASGAEAFF. CDR3 in DNA: TGTGCCAGCGGGGCCGAAGCTTTCTTT. The rearrangement joins TRBV5-5 to TRBJ1-1; D possibly corresponds to TRBD1 (5 bases). Deletions cut 7 bases from V and 8 bases from J, with 6 bases between. The CDR3 extends over 9 amino acids. CDR1 is SGHKS and CDR2 is YYEKEE in the germline V gene (reference sequence). The whole variable domain, filled in from reference TRBV5-5 and TRBJ1-1, reads DAGVTQSPTHLIKTRGQQVTLRCSPISGHKSVSWYQQVLGQGPQFIFQYYEKEERGRGNFPDRFSARQFPNYSSELNVNALLLGDSALYLCASGAEAFFGQGTRLTVV.